A single sample is the source of the 21 T cell receptor beta chains below, sequenced in a study of T-cell reconstitution after alpha-beta-depleted transplantation in children. Unique molecular identifiers were incorporated during preparation of the TCRbeta library. TCRdb fed the PCR reads into MiXCR, producing one record per CDR3 protein. This table has about 340,000 distinct CDR3 sequences, over 9% appearing once. The sample consisted of PBMCs from the stem cell graft donor, taken from the stem cell graft. These receptors all come from a human donor who donated a stem cell graft to a child with acute lymphoblastic leukemia.

This clonotype came up a few times. The rearrangement joins TRBV11-1 to TRBJ2-1; 7 bases match TRBD2. This CDR3 spans 19 amino acids. Germline V gene data show CDR1 as SGHAT and CDR2 as FQDESV (reference sequence). Trimming removed 5 bases from V and 4 bases from J; junction bases left unmatched: 20. Written as DNA, the CDR3 is TGTGCCAGCAGCCCCCATCCGCTAGGCGGGAGAGGAGGGTACAATGAGCAGTTCTTC. As protein: CASSPHPLGGRGGYNEQFF. The full variable domain, completed using reference TRBV11-1 and TRBJ2-1, is EAEVAQSPRYKITEKSQAVAFWCDPISGHATLYWYRQILGQGPELLVQFQDESVVDDSQLPKDRFSAERLKGVDSTLKIQPAELGDSAMYLCASSPHPLGGRGGYNEQFFGPGTRLTVL.

This clonotype has more than one count but fewer than ten. V usage is TRBV11-2 and J usage is TRBJ2-3; TRBD1 aligns across 7 bases. This CDR3 is built from 18 residues. Germline loops: CDR1 SGHAT, CDR2 FQNNGV. The junction had 12 bases not matched to a gene; V was cut back by 0 bases and J by 3 bases. This CDR3 reads CASSLDGSGTVLTDTQYF. In DNA, the CDR3 is TGTGCCAGCAGCTTAGATGGGTCCGGGACAGTGCTTACAGATACGCAGTATTTT.

This chain joins TRBV12-3 or TRBV12-4 and TRBJ2-5; D possibly corresponds to TRBD1 (6 bases). The CDR3 spans 16 residues. V gave up 6 bases and J gave up 1 base, with 18 bases separating them. DNA for the CDR3: TGTGCCAGCAGCCCACCCGGACAGCGCGGCCAAGAGACCCAGTACTTC. Amino acid sequence: CASSPPGQRGQETQYF.

This clonotype was found a few times. This chain joins TRBV5-1 and TRBJ2-5; D uncertain. The CDR3 contains 15 residues. Germline loops: CDR1 SGHRS, CDR2 YFSETQ. Trimming removed 0 bases from V and 1 base from J, with 10 bases in between. The CDR3 sequence: CASSLVSAVQETQYF. Written as DNA, the CDR3 is TGCGCCAGCAGCTTGGTTTCAGCTGTCCAAGAGACCCAGTACTTC.

The V call is TRBV5-1, the J call TRBJ2-7, with 7 nucleotides matching TRBD1. This CDR3 has 14 amino acids. The ends lost 5 bases at V and 0 bases at J; junction bases unmatched: 5. CDR1 and CDR2 (germline): SGHRS, YFSETQ. CDR3 sequence (DNA): TGCGCCAGCAGAGTTGAGGGGGCCTCCTACGAGCAGTACTTC. The encoded protein is CASRVEGASYEQYF.

The sample holds many counts of this clonotype. The chain has TRBV5-1 and TRBJ2-1, with D possibly being TRBD2 (6 bases). V lost 0 bases to trimming and J lost 4 bases, with 14 bases between them. The CDR3 covers 16 residues. From germline, CDR1 is SGHRS and CDR2 YFSETQ. In DNA form, the CDR3 reads TGCGCCAGCAGCTTGGCGGCTAGCGAAGGGTACAATGAGCAGTTCTTC. Protein: CASSLAASEGYNEQFF. Full variable domain (remainder filled in from reference TRBV5-1 and TRBJ2-1): KAGVTQTPRYLIKTRGQQVTLSCSPISGHRSVSWYQQTPGQGLQFLFEYFSETQRNKGNFPGRFSGRQFSNSRSEMNVSTLELGDSALYLCASSLAASEGYNEQFFGPGTRLTVL.

The CDR3 here is CATHGGPPLDRPPYEQYF. DNA for the CDR3: TGTGCCACCCACGGGGGTCCTCCACTTGACAGGCCCCCCTACGAGCAGTACTTC. The chain links TRBV28 to TRBJ2-7, with D possibly being TRBD1 or TRBD2 (6 bases each). The CDR3 has 18 amino acids. V was pared by 10 bases and J by 2 bases, with 30 bases between. Germline V CDR1 and CDR2: MDHEN, SYDVKM.

The chain uses TRBV20-1 and TRBJ2-3; 11 bases agree with TRBD2. The CDR3 has 17 residues. The V and J ends lost 3 bases and 4 bases, in that order; junction bases with no gene match: 12. Germline CDR1 DFQATT, CDR2 SNEGSKA (reference sequence). The CDR3 reads CSASVWGSGRAADTQYF. The CDR3 bases are TGCAGTGCTAGCGTCTGGGGTAGCGGGAGGGCCGCAGATACGCAGTATTTT.

V is TRBV12-3 or TRBV12-4 and J is TRBJ2-1, with D possibly being TRBD2 (5 bases). Trimming left V 10 bases short and J 5 bases short, with 15 bases between. The CDR3 loop spans 13 amino acids. CDR3 bases: TGTGCCATATCAACGGGGTCCGACAATGAGCAGTTCTTC. Protein sequence: CAISTGSDNEQFF.

Only a few counts were recorded for this clonotype. The CDR3 DNA reads TGTGCCAGCAGTTCGTTTAGTAGCGCCGGGGAGCTGTTTTTT. Amino acids: CASSSFSSAGELFF. The gene calls are TRBV12-3 or TRBV12-4 and TRBJ2-2; D possibly corresponds to TRBD2 (5 bases). Trimming removed 4 bases at V and 6 bases at J, with 12 bases between. The CDR3 has 14 amino acids.

This clonotype occurred a few times. The chain employs TRBV4-1 and TRBJ2-2, with D perhaps assigned TRBD1 or TRBD2 (5 bases each). This CDR3 is 16 amino acids long. The V gene lost 3 bases and the J gene lost 1 base, with 12 bases spanning the gap. Germline assignment: CDR1 MGHRA and CDR2 YSYEKL. The CDR3 loop is CASSQMGDQNTGELFF. The DNA of the CDR3 is TGCGCCAGCAGCCAGATGGGGGACCAGAACACCGGGGAGCTGTTTTTT.

This clonotype turned up a few times. The chain uses TRBV12-3 or TRBV12-4 and TRBJ2-4; D uncertain. V was shortened by 1 base and J by 15 bases, with 13 bases between the two germline ends. CDR3 length equals 12 residues. This chain's CDR3 is CASSLDLGSRYF. The CDR3 DNA is TGTGCCAGCAGTTTAGATCTGGGTTCTCGGTACTTC.

This rearrangement joins TRBV5-1 to TRBJ1-1, with D unclear. The CDR3 has 14 residues. The germline CDR1 and CDR2 sequences are SGHRS and YFSETQ. V was pared by 6 bases and J by 2 bases, with 14 bases between. In DNA, the CDR3 is TGCGCCAGCAACCTGGGTGGATATAACACTGAAGCTTTCTTT. Translated: CASNLGGYNTEAFF.

The V gene is TRBV15, the J gene TRBJ2-5; perhaps TRBD2 as D (5 bases). V was pared by 0 bases and J by 5 bases, with 7 bases between. Germline V gene data show CDR1 as LNHNV and CDR2 as YYDKDF (reference sequence). The CDR3 spans 13 residues. CDR3 loop: CATSRERAETQYF. The CDR3 bases are TGTGCCACCAGCAGAGAGAGGGCGGAGACCCAGTACTTC.

There are a few counts of this clonotype. The V and J genes are TRBV5-1 and TRBJ2-5; no firm D call. The germline gives CDR1 SGHRS, CDR2 YFSETQ. V was trimmed by 1 base and J by 5 bases, leaving 15 bases between them. This CDR3 is 15 amino acids long. The DNA of the CDR3 is TGCGCCAGCAGCTTGATTTCGAGGAGTGAGGAGACCCAGTACTTC. This gives the protein CASSLISRSEETQYF.

This clonotype was recorded at least ten times. The chain carries TRBV4-3 and TRBJ2-7; D is undetermined. CDR1 is LGHNA, CDR2 YSLEER, per germline. The CDR3 length is 15 residues. Trimming shortened V by 4 bases and J by 3 bases, and 16 bases separated the two germline ends. CDR3: CASSPNSGSSYEQYF. In DNA form, the CDR3 reads TGCGCCAGCAGCCCCAACTCAGGAAGTAGCTACGAGCAGTACTTC.

The table lists this clonotype with a few counts. The chain employs TRBV3-1 and TRBJ1-6, with 9 nucleotides matching TRBD1. The ends lost 0 bases at V and 4 bases at J; junction bases unmatched: 4. The CDR3 covers 17 residues. The V gene's germline CDR1 is LGHDT and CDR2 YNNKEL (reference sequence). The CDR3 region has the DNA TGTGCCAGCAGCCAAGACGGGACAGGGCTATATAATTCACCCCTCCACTTT. Residues: CASSQDGTGLYNSPLHF.

This clonotype was seen more than once but under ten times. The CDR3 coding sequence is TGTGCCTCCCTAGCGGGGTACAATGAGCAGTTCTTC. This sequence encodes CASLAGYNEQFF. This chain joins TRBV7-9 and TRBJ2-1; 9 positions match TRBD2. Looked up from germline, CDR1 is SEHNR and CDR2 is FQNEAQ (reference sequence). CDR3 length: 12 amino acids. Unmatched junction bases numbered 3, after V lost 11 bases and J lost 4 bases.

This rearrangement joins TRBV15 to TRBJ1-5; 8 bases are a match to TRBD1. V was clipped by 3 bases and J by 7 bases; unmatched bases: 2. CDR1 is LNHNV and CDR2 is YYDKDF in the germline V gene (reference sequence). The CDR3 loop spans 13 amino acids. The CDR3 sequence is CATSSDRGQPQHF. The CDR3 bases are TGTGCCACCAGCAGTGACAGGGGCCAGCCCCAGCATTTT.

In its sample, this clonotype was seen many times. The genes are TRBV4-1 and TRBJ2-3; 11 bases are shared with TRBD2. This CDR3 is built from 16 residues. With 3 bases clipped from V and 2 bases from J, the junction kept 4 bases outside the gene matches. Germline V gives CDR1 MGHRA, CDR2 YSYEKL. The CDR3 DNA reads as TGCGCCAGCAGCCAGGGACTAGCGGTACCCACAGATACGCAGTATTTT. Protein sequence: CASSQGLAVPTDTQYF.

The chain links TRBV7-9 to TRBJ1-5; tentative D call: TRBD1 (5 bases). Germline V gene sequence: CDR1 SEHNR, CDR2 FQNEAQ (reference sequence). The CDR3 contains 16 residues. The V and J ends lost 7 bases and 0 bases respectively, with 16 bases between them. The CDR3 DNA follows: TGTGCCAGCAACCCAATCCGGGGCCGTAGCAATCAGCCCCAGCATTTT. This sequence encodes CASNPIRGRSNQPQHF.